Sequencing of this T cell receptor (beta chain) was carried out in a study of T-cell reconstitution after alpha-beta-depleted transplantation in children. Remarks on this clonotype: Its antigen is unidentified.

Study-level points and caveats: At around two months after transplant, the alpha-beta T cells were reportedly derived from several hundred expanded clones that came from non-depleted graft cells.

The TCRbeta library was prepared with unique molecular identifiers. TCRdb redid the calling of the PCR reads with MiXCR, one entry per CDR3 protein. The sample lists around 250,000 distinct CDR3 sequences, about 26% occurring once. With V trimmed by 1 base and J by 1 base, 6 bases remained unmatched. The CDR3 covers 18 residues. Germline V CDR1 and CDR2: SGHRS, YFSETQ. The sample in question was PBMCs, obtained before TCRalphabeta/CD19-depleted stem cell transplant. V is TRBV5-1 and J is TRBJ2-3, with TRBD2 matching over 13 bases. This TCR derives from a girl between 2 and 10 years old with Fanconi anemia, due to receive a stem cell transplant. In DNA form, the CDR3 reads TGCGCCAGCAGCTTGACCAAGGGGACTAGCGGGGGCACAGATACGCAGTATTTT. This encodes CASSLTKGTSGGTDTQYF.